The rows below give T cell receptor beta chains drawn from one sample of a study of T cell responses to AZD1222 COVID-19 vaccine. TCRdb's copy holds only in-frame clones and misses some; the assay was immunoSEQ multiplex PCR. Here the sample spans approximately 140,000 clones, about 91% being singletons. The source material was peripheral blood, sampled 28 days after the second AZD1222 dose. These receptors all come from an adult who received the AZD1222 COVID-19 vaccine. CDR3s include the opening cysteine and the closing phenylalanine or tryptophan. A D gene is named only where the DNA matches it firmly. Where a row states a size, it is once, few, many or the class of an expanded clone; other rows omit it.

. | TRBJ1-1 | TRBD1 | TRBV25-1 | 17 | TGTGCCAGCAGCGCCAGATTTTCCGGACAGGGAAACACTGAAGCTTTCTTT | CASSARFSGQGNTEAFF
once | TRBJ2-2 | TRBD2 | TRBV7-9 | 17 | TGTGCCAGCAGCTTAGCGCGTCCTAGCGGGTGGACCGGGGAGCTGTTTTTT | CASSLARPSGWTGELFF
many | TRBJ1-2 | . | TRBV11-3 | 14 | TGTGCCAGCAGCTTAGCCGGGAACCCGGGTGGCTACACCTTC | CASSLAGNPGGYTF
. | TRBJ2-7 | TRBD2 | TRBV5-4 | 14 | TGTGCCAGCAGCTTGGATAGCGGGAGTGGCGAGCAGTACTTC | CASSLDSGSGEQYF
. | TRBJ2-1 | . | TRBV30 | 11 | TGTGCCTGGAACGGGAACAATGAGCAGTTCTTC | CAWNGNNEQFF
. | TRBJ1-6 | TRBD1 | TRBV7-9 | 15 | TGTGCCAGCAGCGGAACAGGGGGGGAAAATTCACCCCTCCACTTT | CASSGTGGENSPLHF
. | TRBJ2-3 | . | TRBV19 | 12 | TGTGCCAGTAGTATACCGGGGGATACGCAGTATTTT | CASSIPGDTQYF
. | TRBJ1-2 | . | TRBV5-1 | 13 | TGCGCCAGCAGCCCCACCCAGTCGGAAGGCTACACCTTC | CASSPTQSEGYTF
. | TRBJ1-4 | TRBD1 | TRBV19 | 16 | TGTGCCAGTAGTCGGGGGGTACAGGGGGTTAATGAAAAACTGTTTTTT | CASSRGVQGVNEKLFF
. | TRBJ2-5 | . | TRBV3-1/TRBV3-2 | 14 | TGTGCCAGCAGCCGGGCGGTTGCGGGAGAGACCCAGTACTTC | CASSRAVAGETQYF
. | TRBJ1-1 | . | TRBV27 | 14 | TGTGCCAGCAGGGCCGCAGGGTTCAACACTGAAGCTTTCTTT | CASRAAGFNTEAFF
. | TRBJ1-1 | . | TRBV12-1 | 14 | TGTGCCAGCAGCTTTCCCAGGGGCCAGACTGAAGCTTTCTTT | CASSFPRGQTEAFF
once | TRBJ2-3 | TRBD2 | TRBV5-6 | 15 | TGTGCCAGCAGCTATGGGACTAGTGGTGCAGATACGCAGTATTTT | CASSYGTSGADTQYF
. | TRBJ1-2 | TRBD1 | TRBV24-1 | 15 | TGTGCCACCAGTGATAGCTGGACAGGGAGCTATGGCTACACCTTC | CATSDSWTGSYGYTF
few | TRBJ2-1 | TRBD2 | TRBV5-1 | 15 | TGCGCCAGCAGCTTGTTCCAGCGGGAGTTGGATGAGCAGTTCTTC | CASSLFQRELDEQFF
. | TRBJ1-3 | TRBD1 | TRBV7-2 | 14 | TGTGCCAGCAGCCTAACAGGGGCTGGAAACACCATATATTTT | CASSLTGAGNTIYF
. | TRBJ2-1 | . | TRBV9 | 16 | TGTGCCAGCAGCGCCGGACAGGGACTAGGGGACAATGAGCAGTTCTTC | CASSAGQGLGDNEQFF
. | TRBJ1-6 | TRBD1 | TRBV2 | 13 | TGTGCCAGCACCATAGACAGGGATTCACCCCTCCACTTT | CASTIDRDSPLHF
. | TRBJ1-1 | TRBD1 | TRBV2 | 15 | TGTGCCAGCGGCCTATTAGGGACAGTTAACACTGAAGCTTTCTTT | CASGLLGTVNTEAFF
. | TRBJ2-7 | . | TRBV6-1 | 12 | TGTGCCAGCAGTGAAGTAGAGTACGAGCAGTACTTC | CASSEVEYEQYF
. | TRBJ2-5 | . | TRBV29-1 | 10 | TGCAGCGTTGGTATGGAGACCCAGTACTTC | CSVGMETQYF
. | TRBJ2-2 | . | TRBV20-1 | 11 | TGCAGTGCTATGGGGTCCGGGGAGCTGTTTTTT | CSAMGSGELFF
once | TRBJ1-2 | TRBD1 | TRBV12-3/TRBV12-4 | 12 | TGTGCCGGCCTACAGGGGGCTGGGGGCTACACCTTC | CAGLQGAGGYTF
once | TRBJ1-1 | . | TRBV5-8 | 11 | TGTGCCAGCACCCGACGGGGTGAAGCTTTCTTT | CASTRRGEAFF
. | TRBJ1-2 | . | TRBV6-5 | 15 | TGTGCCAGCAGTCCTTATAGTCAAGGAGGATATGGCTACACCTTC | CASSPYSQGGYGYTF